Listed below are T cell receptor beta chains from one sample, sequenced in a study of T cell responses to AZD1222 COVID-19 vaccine. Method: immunoSEQ multiplex PCR; TCRdb's copy keeps in-frame clones and lacks some. The data hold 100,000 to 150,000 clones, with over 75% observed a single time. Sequencing used peripheral blood, obtained on day 0 of AZD1222 vaccination. The source is an adult in good health. Both conserved end residues are trimmed from each CDR3.

v_gene	j_gene	CDR3aa
TRBV4-1	TRBJ1-5	ASSRTSPTGGSNQPQH
TRBV7-9	TRBJ2-1	ASSPDRGKDINEQF
TRBV11-2	TRBJ2-2	ASSLAPTGSF
TRBV5-1	TRBJ1-1	ASSLARGVTEAF
TRBV4-2	TRBJ2-5	ASSQGRQGETQY
TRBV2	TRBJ1-2	ASNTGRGVYGYT
TRBV20-1	TRBJ2-7	SVLRDYEQY
TRBV24-1	TRBJ2-3	ATSDQLVDTQY
TRBV5-6	TRBJ2-2	ASSLIRGGIGELF
TRBV19	TRBJ1-1	ASTPRTGFGAF
TRBV24-1	TRBJ2-7	ATSAPGASYEQY
TRBV15	TRBJ2-3	ATANPTASTDTQY
TRBV11-3	TRBJ1-4	ASSGGQDATNEKLF
TRBV6-1	TRBJ1-1	ASSDGARVNTEAF
TRBV5-6	TRBJ2-7	ASSLGDRESAEQY
TRBV20-1	TRBJ1-3	SASPGHTIY
TRBV9	TRBJ1-3	ASTKSGSGNTIY
TRBV19	TRBJ1-1	ASSIATGDTEAF
TRBV4-3	TRBJ2-3	ASSQGGGEFKTDTQY
TRBV15	TRBJ1-6	ATSSSRGSSPLH
TRBV9	TRBJ2-2	ASSVGGDTGELF
TRBV6-6	TRBJ1-4	ASSYDRASNEKLF
TRBV6-5	TRBJ1-1	ASSYGGIMNTEAF
TRBV5-4	TRBJ2-1	ASSGRGNSYNEQF
TRBV4-2	TRBJ1-2	ASSQSQGYGYT
TRBV6-5	TRBJ1-2	ASSRTGTKAGYT